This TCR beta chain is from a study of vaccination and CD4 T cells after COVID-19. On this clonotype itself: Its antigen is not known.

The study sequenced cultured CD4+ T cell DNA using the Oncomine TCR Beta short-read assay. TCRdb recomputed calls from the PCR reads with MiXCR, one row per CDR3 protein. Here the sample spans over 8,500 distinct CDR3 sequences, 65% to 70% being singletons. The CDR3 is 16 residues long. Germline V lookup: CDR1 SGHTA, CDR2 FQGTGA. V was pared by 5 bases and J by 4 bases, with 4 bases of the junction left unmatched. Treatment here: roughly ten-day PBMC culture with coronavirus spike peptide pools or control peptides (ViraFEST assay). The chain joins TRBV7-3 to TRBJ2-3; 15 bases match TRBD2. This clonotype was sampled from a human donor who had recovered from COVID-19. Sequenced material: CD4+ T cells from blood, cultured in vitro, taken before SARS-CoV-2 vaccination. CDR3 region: CASSRTSGRGADTQYF. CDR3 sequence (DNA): TGTGCCAGCAGCCGGACTAGCGGGAGGGGAGCAGATACGCAGTATTTT. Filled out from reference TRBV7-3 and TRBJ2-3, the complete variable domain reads GAGVSQTPSNKVTEKGKYVELRCDPISGHTALYWYRQSLGQGPEFLIYFQGTGAADDSGLPNDRFFAVRPEGSVSTLKIQRTERGDSAVYLCASSRTSGRGADTQYFGPGTRLTVL.